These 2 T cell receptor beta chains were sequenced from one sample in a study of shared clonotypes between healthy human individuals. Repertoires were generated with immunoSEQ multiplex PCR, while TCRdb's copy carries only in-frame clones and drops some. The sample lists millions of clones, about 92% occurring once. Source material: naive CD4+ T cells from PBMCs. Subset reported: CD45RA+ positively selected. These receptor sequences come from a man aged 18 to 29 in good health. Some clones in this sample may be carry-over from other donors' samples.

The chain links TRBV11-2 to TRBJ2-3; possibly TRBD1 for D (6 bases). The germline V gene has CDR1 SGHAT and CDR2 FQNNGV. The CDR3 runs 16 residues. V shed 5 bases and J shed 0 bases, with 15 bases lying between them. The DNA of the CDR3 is TGTGCCAGCAGCATAACCGGGACAACTAGCACAGATACGCAGTATTTT. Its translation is CASSITGTTSTDTQYF. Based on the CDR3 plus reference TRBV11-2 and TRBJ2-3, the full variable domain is EAGVAQSPRYKIIEKRQSVAFWCNPISGHATLYWYQQILGQGPKLLIQFQNNGVVDDSQLPKDRFSAERLKGVDSTLKIQPAKLEDSAVYLCASSITGTTSTDTQYFGPGTRLTVL.

The CDR3 region is CASSLALGEADTQYF. DNA for the CDR3: TGTGCCAGCAGCTTAGCTCTGGGGGAAGCAGATACGCAGTATTTT. The V and J genes are TRBV7-2 and TRBJ2-3; D may correspond to TRBD1 or TRBD2 (5 bases each). The CDR3 extends over 15 amino acids. Trimming removed 0 bases at V and 4 bases at J, with 11 bases between. CDR1 is SGHTA and CDR2 is FQGNSA in the germline V gene.